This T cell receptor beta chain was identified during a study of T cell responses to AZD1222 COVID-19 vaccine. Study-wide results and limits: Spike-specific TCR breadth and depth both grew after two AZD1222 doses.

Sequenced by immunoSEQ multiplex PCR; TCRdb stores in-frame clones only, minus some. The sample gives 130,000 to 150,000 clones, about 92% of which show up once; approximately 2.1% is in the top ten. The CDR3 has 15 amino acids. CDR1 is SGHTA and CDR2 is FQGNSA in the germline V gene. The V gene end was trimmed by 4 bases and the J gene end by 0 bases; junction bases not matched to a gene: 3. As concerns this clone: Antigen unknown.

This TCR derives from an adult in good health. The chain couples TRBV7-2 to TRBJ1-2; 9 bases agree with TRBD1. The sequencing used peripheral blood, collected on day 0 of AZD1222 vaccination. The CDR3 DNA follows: TGTGCCAGCAGCTCGCGACAGGGGGCTAACTATGGCTACACCTTC. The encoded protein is CASSSRQGANYGYTF.